This T cell receptor (beta chain) was sequenced during a study of shared clonotypes between healthy human individuals. Trimming cost V 2 bases and J 2 bases; bases outside gene matches: 2. The CDR3 consists of 16 residues. Germline values: CDR1 LGHNA, CDR2 YSLEER. The repertoire was sequenced with immunoSEQ multiplex PCR; TCRdb's copy has only in-frame clones and lacks some. Of about 2 million clones in the sample, 85% to 95% were seen once. V gene TRBV4-3 combines with J gene TRBJ2-7; TRBD2 matches at 14 bases. This sequence was found in a man between 18 and 35 years old in good health. The sequenced material came from naive CD4+ T cells sorted from blood. As to subset: CD45RA+ positively selected. In DNA form, the CDR3 reads TGCGCCAGCAGCCAACGGACTAGCGGGAGGACCTACGAGCAGTACTTC. Protein product: CASSQRTSGRTYEQYF.